The 27 T cell receptor beta chains given below trace back to one sample, sequenced in a study of blood T cell repertoires in COVID-19. Some clones are missing from TCRdb's copy, which holds only in-frame ones; the method was immunoSEQ multiplex PCR. The sample yields about 300,000 clones, 83% seen once. The source material was peripheral blood. The receptors derive from a woman in her 50s who had recovered from COVID-19.

The chain combines TRBV3-1 (or the pseudogene TRBV3-2) with TRBJ1-3; D perhaps matches TRBD1 (5 bases). The V end was cut by 1 base, the J end by 0 bases, with 19 bases between. The length of the CDR3 is 19 residues. From germline, CDR1 is LGHDT and CDR2 YNNKEL (reference sequence). CDR3 protein: CASSQGVQGQAYSGNTIYF. CDR3 bases: TGTGCCAGCAGCCAAGGAGTTCAGGGTCAGGCCTACTCTGGAAACACCATATATTTT.

This clone occurred once. The rearrangement joins TRBV5-6 to TRBJ2-5, with D perhaps TRBD1 (6 bases). Germline CDR1 is SGHDT and CDR2 is YYEEEE. The V and J ends lost 3 bases and 5 bases respectively, with 14 bases between them. The CDR3 consists of 14 residues. CDR3 region: CASSSPRGLETQYF. The CDR3 nucleotides read TGTGCCAGCAGCTCCCCCAGGGGTCTGGAGACCCAGTACTTC. The complete variable domain, with remaining parts taken from reference TRBV5-6 and TRBJ2-5, reads DAGVTQSPTHLIKTRGQQVTLRCSPKSGHDTVSWYQQALGQGPQFIFQYYEEEERQRGNFPDRFSGHQFPNYSSELNVNALLLGDSALYLCASSSPRGLETQYFGPGTRLLVL.

This clone was detected only a few times. The rearrangement links TRBV11-2 to TRBJ2-1, with D possibly being TRBD1 (6 bases). The V gene lost 4 bases and the J gene lost 12 bases, with 19 bases spanning the gap. From germline, CDR1 is SGHAT and CDR2 FQNNGV. The CDR3 extends over 14 amino acids. The chain's CDR3 is CASSSEQTGTRQFF. The DNA of the CDR3 is TGTGCCAGCAGCTCCGAACAAACAGGGACCAGGCAGTTCTTC.

The CDR3 DNA reads TGTGCCAGCTCCTTTTCGGAGGTCCTTTCCGACACTGAAGCTTTCTTT. This gives the protein CASSFSEVLSDTEAFF. This chain links TRBV18 with TRBJ1-1; D ambiguous. The germline CDR1 and CDR2 sequences are KGHSH and LQKENI. The V and J ends lost 6 bases and 3 bases respectively, with 20 bases between them. CDR3 length equals 16 residues.

V usage is TRBV6-2 or TRBV6-3 and J usage is TRBJ2-7, with 10 bases fitting TRBD2. CDR3 length equals 16 residues. CDR1 and CDR2 from the germline V gene are MNHEY and SVGEGT. Trimming removed 0 bases from V and 2 bases from J; junction bases left unmatched: 4. The CDR3 loop reads CASSYSSLAGTYEQYF. The CDR3 coding sequence is TGTGCCAGCAGTTACTCTTCACTAGCGGGAACCTACGAGCAGTACTTC.

The chain joins TRBV3-1 (or the pseudogene TRBV3-2) to TRBJ1-2; 7 bases match TRBD1. With 3 bases clipped from V and 7 bases from J, the junction kept 11 bases outside the gene matches. Germline V gives CDR1 LGHDT, CDR2 YNNKEL (reference sequence). The CDR3 extends over 15 amino acids. The CDR3 here is CASSHPGTVPGGYTF. The CDR3, as DNA: TGTGCCAGCAGCCATCCCGGGACAGTGCCCGGTGGCTACACCTTC.

Remarks on this clone: Different DNA sequences within this sample yield the same CDR3. The genes are TRBV6-4 and TRBJ2-1; 8 bases are shared with TRBD2. The CDR3 has 15 residues. Trimming at V came to 0 bases and at J to 4 bases, leaving 2 bases not matched to a gene. The V gene's germline CDR1 is MRHNA and CDR2 SNTAGT. The CDR3 loop is CASSDSSGSYNEQFF. CDR3 sequence (DNA): TGTGCCAGCAGTGACTCGAGCGGGAGTTACAATGAGCAGTTCTTC.

In DNA, the CDR3 is TGTGCCAGCAGCGCTCCAGGACAGGGTCCCCTTCAGTACTTC. Residues: CASSAPGQGPLQYF. The chain employs TRBV9 and TRBJ2-4; TRBD1 aligns across 8 bases. Germline CDR1 is SGDLS and CDR2 is YYNGEE. This CDR3 has 14 residues. J lost 11 bases, V lost 3 bases, and 10 bases had no gene match.

The chain combines TRBV12-2 with TRBJ2-2; TRBD2 is taken as the D call from the table, unchecked against the DNA. TRBV12-2 is tagged as a pseudogene. This CDR3 region has 18 residues. CDR3 nucleotides: TGTGCAAGTCCCCCAGTGATAGGCCTAGCGGGGAACACCGGGGAGCTGTTTTTT. Its protein is CASPPVIGLAGNTGELFF.

The rearrangement links TRBV6-5 to TRBJ2-3, with TRBD1 matching over 7 bases. V gave up 5 bases and J gave up 5 bases; unmatched junction bases: 10. Germline assignment: CDR1 MNHEY and CDR2 SVGAGI. The CDR3 totals 15 residues. CDR3 DNA sequence: TGTGCCAGCAGTCGACAGGGCGTAAGTGAAGATACGCAGTATTTT. It translates to CASSRQGVSEDTQYF.

The CDR3 reads CASSQDDRSYGYTF. The CDR3 nucleotides read TGTGCCAGCAGCCAGGACGACAGGTCCTATGGCTACACCTTC. This rearrangement joins TRBV3-1 (or the pseudogene TRBV3-2) to TRBJ1-2; D is possibly TRBD1 (6 bases). Germline V gene sequence: CDR1 LGHDT, CDR2 YNNKEL (reference sequence). V lost 3 bases, J lost 4 bases, and 12 bases lay in between. There are 14 residues in the CDR3.

This sequence joins TRBV11-3 and TRBJ2-2; 7 nucleotides agree with TRBD2. This CDR3 spans 14 amino acids. V lost 5 bases to trimming and J lost 4 bases; unmatched junction nucleotides: 4. The germline gives CDR1 SGHNT, CDR2 YENEEA. For the CDR3, the DNA is TGTGCCAGCAGCCCCGGGACTATCACCGGGGAGCTGTTTTTT. This codes for CASSPGTITGELFF.

V usage is TRBV5-1 and J usage is TRBJ2-3; 8 nucleotides agree with TRBD2. Germline V gives CDR1 SGHRS, CDR2 YFSETQ. CDR3 length equals 17 residues. V lost 2 bases and J lost 3; bases outside the gene matches: 11. CDR3 sequence (DNA): TGCGCCAGCAGCTTCCTCGGGAGAGCGGGGGAGACAGATACGCAGTATTTT. Translation gives CASSFLGRAGETDTQYF.

This clone was seen just once. The chain uses TRBV4-3 and TRBJ1-2, with 9 bases lining up with TRBD1. The CDR3 is 18 amino acids. Germline values: CDR1 LGHNA, CDR2 YSLEER. J gave up 2 bases and V 2 bases, and 12 bases lay outside the gene matches. The CDR3 loop is CASSQPPAGQGPNYGYTF. The CDR3 nucleotides are TGCGCCAGCAGCCAACCCCCTGCTGGACAGGGGCCCAACTATGGCTACACCTTC.

The gene calls are TRBV7-2 and TRBJ2-3; TRBD1 agrees at 7 bases. Germline CDR1 and CDR2: SGHTA and FQGNSA. The length of the CDR3 is 14 residues. J was trimmed by 2 bases and V by 8 bases; bases with no gene match: 7. The CDR3 nucleotides are TGTGCCAGCGGATCAGGGGGTCTCACAGATACGCAGTATTTT. Translation gives CASGSGGLTDTQYF.

The chain carries TRBV25-1 and TRBJ2-2; 8 nucleotides align to TRBD1. V lost 2 bases and J lost 1; bases outside the gene matches: 3. The germline V gene encodes CDR1 MGHDK and CDR2 SYGVNS. This CDR3 is built from 16 residues. CDR3 region: CASSETGTGNTGELFF. The CDR3 DNA sequence: TGTGCCAGCAGTGAAACTGGGACAGGGAACACCGGGGAGCTGTTTTTT.

In its sample, this clone was seen once. V is TRBV13 and J is TRBJ2-3; 9 bases match TRBD2. The CDR3 is 15 residues long. Germline-derived CDR1 and CDR2 are PRHDT and FYEKMQ (reference sequence). The V gene end was trimmed by 3 bases and the J gene end by 3 bases; junction bases not matched to a gene: 4. CDR3 bases: TGTGCCAGCAGCTTTAGACTAGCGGTGACAGATACGCAGTATTTT. This encodes CASSFRLAVTDTQYF.

V is TRBV7-9 and J is TRBJ2-1; 9 nucleotides match TRBD1. This CDR3 is 17 amino acids long. J was trimmed by 3 bases and V by 5 bases; bases with no gene match: 11. Germline V gene lookup returns CDR1 SEHNR and CDR2 FQNEAQ (reference sequence). CDR3 sequence: CASSPSKTGGDYNEQFF. CDR3 DNA: TGTGCCAGCAGCCCCTCTAAAACAGGGGGCGACTACAATGAGCAGTTCTTC.

The chain combines TRBV28 with TRBJ1-2; 9 bases match TRBD1. Trimming cost V 6 bases and J 7 bases; bases outside gene matches: 12. CDR1 and CDR2 (germline): MDHEN, SYDVKM. The CDR3 has 15 residues. The DNA for the CDR3 is TGTGCCAGCAGGGTTTTATTCACAGGGGGCTCTGGCTACACCTTC. Protein sequence: CASRVLFTGGSGYTF.

The chain is built from TRBV6-5 and TRBJ1-1; 8 nucleotides line up with TRBD1. Germline trimming cut 7 bases from V and 0 bases from J; bases unmatched to any gene: 4. The CDR3 consists of 14 residues. Per germline, CDR1 MNHEY and CDR2 SVGAGI. The CDR3 DNA follows: TGTGCCAGCACGGGACAGGAATTGAACACTGAAGCTTTCTTT. It codes for CASTGQELNTEAFF.

Only a few counts were recorded for this clone. The rearrangement uses TRBV9 and TRBJ2-3, with unresolved D. The CDR3 contains 12 residues. Germline V gene data show CDR1 as SGDLS and CDR2 as YYNGEE. The V end was cut by 3 bases, the J end by 2 bases, with 4 bases between. The CDR3 nucleotides are TGTGCCAGCAGCGCCATCACAGATACGCAGTATTTT. Encoded protein: CASSAITDTQYF.

V and J are TRBV14 and TRBJ2-1, with D tentatively TRBD2 (6 bases). This CDR3 has 15 amino acids. The V gene lost 4 bases and the J gene lost 5 bases, with 15 bases spanning the gap. Germline CDR1 SGHDN, CDR2 FVKESK. In DNA form, the CDR3 reads TGTGCCAGCAGCCCGCAACCGGGACTGCACAATGAGCAGTTCTTC. It encodes CASSPQPGLHNEQFF.

This clone has a single count. The rearrangement joins TRBV2 to TRBJ1-5, with 7 nucleotides matching TRBD1. CDR3 length: 14 amino acids. Germline V CDR1 and CDR2: SNHLY, FYNNEI. V lost 7 bases, J lost 5 bases, and 8 bases stayed unmatched. CDR3 sequence (DNA): TGTGCCAGCAAAGCTCGGGACAGCTATCAGCCCCAGCATTTT. Protein sequence: CASKARDSYQPQHF.

CDR3 sequence (DNA): TGTGCCAGCAGCCACTTCGGAACGACTGGAGACACTGAAGCTTTCTTT. Its translation: CASSHFGTTGDTEAFF. The J gene is TRBJ1-1, the V gene TRBV4-2, with D unclear. CDR1 LGHNA and CDR2 YNFKEQ come from the germline V gene. The CDR3 is made up of 16 amino acids. Trimming pared 3 bases from V and 3 bases from J, leaving 17 bases between.

In this sample, this clone turned up a few times. The chain is built from TRBV29-1 and TRBJ2-7; 7 bases line up with TRBD1. V was clipped by 5 bases and J by 0 bases; unmatched bases: 7. Germline CDR1 reads SQVTM; CDR2 reads ANQGSEA. The CDR3 is made up of 14 amino acids. The CDR3 DNA is TGCAGCGTTAGGGACAGTGGGAGCTCCTACGAGCAGTACTTC. This gives the protein CSVRDSGSSYEQYF.

This rearrangement joins TRBV7-9 to TRBJ2-2; D ambiguous. V dropped 4 bases and J dropped 3 bases, with 3 bases sitting between them. The CDR3 extends over 12 amino acids. Germline-derived CDR1 and CDR2 are SEHNR and FQNEAQ (reference sequence). The CDR3 DNA is TGTGCCAGCAGCTCAGACACCGGGGAGCTGTTTTTT. Translated: CASSSDTGELFF.

The V and J genes are TRBV11-2 and TRBJ2-3; 7 bases line up with TRBD2. V lost 4 bases, J lost 4 bases, and 11 bases stayed unmatched. Germline assignment: CDR1 SGHAT and CDR2 FQNNGV. This CDR3 has 16 residues. The CDR3 reads CASSYRGVAAADTQYF. In nucleotides, the CDR3 is TGTGCCAGCAGCTACCGGGGGGTCGCAGCGGCAGATACGCAGTATTTT.